This entry features one TCR beta chain sequence. Generated by immunoSEQ multiplex PCR, the TCRdb table keeps only in-frame clones and is missing some. The sample holds some 380,000 clones, around 87% seen once. Individuals drawn from some 25 US areas were about 18 to 90 years old. This sample was taken from a study of blood T cell repertoires in COVID-19. Overall study: The cDNA or gDNA used as material had been derived from T cells, B-cell-depleted T cells, or PBMCs.

From germline, CDR1 is LNHDA and CDR2 SQIVND (reference sequence). Deletions cut 7 bases from V and 1 base from J, with 16 bases between. There are 15 residues in the CDR3. The chain recombines TRBV19 with TRBJ1-1; D remains unclear. The clonotype was recovered from a man in his thirties or forties who had recovered from COVID-19. The material sequenced was PBMCs or T cells enriched from blood (not recorded which). The CDR3 bases are TGTGCCAGTATAAGTCAGGTCCTAACGAACACTGAAGCTTTCTTT. This translates into CASISQVLTNTEAFF.